This T cell receptor beta chain was sequenced in a study of PD-L1 blockade in urothelial cancer. At the level of the study: About 85% of the roughly 30 patients were males with bladder-origin urothelial cancer. At 3 weeks after treatment start (second dose) and again at 6 weeks, blood was analyzed. Whole-study findings and limits: Blood clones associated with the tumor expanded more at 3 weeks in durable-benefit patients.

TCRdb's table, derived via immunoSEQ multiplex PCR, lists solely in-frame clones and lacks some. The table lists 40,000 to 60,000 clones, approximately 78% of them singletons, with approximately 8.2% in the top ten. The sample's time point: peripheral blood 6 weeks after treatment start. The cohort comprised individuals with locally advanced or metastatic urothelial carcinoma. Germline V gene lookup returns CDR1 SGHRS and CDR2 YFSETQ. V lost 4 bases and J lost 1; bases outside the gene matches: 4. The CDR3 contains 14 residues. Points on this clone: The antigen is unknown.

V usage is TRBV5-1 and J usage is TRBJ1-1, with TRBD1 matching 7 bases. Here the sequenced sample was PBMCs, taken around atezolizumab (anti-PD-L1) treatment. The receptor's source is a man aged 65 to 79 with urothelial cancer. The CDR3 region is CASSTGQENTEAFF. In DNA form, the CDR3 reads TGCGCCAGCAGCACTGGACAGGAGAACACTGAAGCTTTCTTT.